The TCR beta chain described here comes from a study of CD8 T cells in ankylosing spondylitis. Quantitative 5'-RACE with molecular barcodes was used to make the TCR beta libraries. TCRdb re-called the 5' RACE reads through MiXCR, storing one row per CDR3 protein. The sample shows hundreds of thousands of distinct CDR3 sequences, approximately 20% of them seen only once. CDR3 length equals 14 residues. V lost 0 bases, J lost 7 bases, and 12 bases lay in between. CDR1 is SGHAT and CDR2 is FQNNGV in the germline V gene. General study findings and limits: Earlier literature documents some of the motif variants in reactive arthritis synovial fluid and blood. Seemingly distinctive of ankylosing spondylitis blood was a TCR beta motif formed by eight highly homologous variants.

This clonotype appeared a few times. Its specificity is unknown. Source material: blood, either unsorted or a sorted T cell fraction (not recorded which). The receptor was isolated from a male donor with ankylosing spondylitis. This chain joins TRBV11-2 and TRBJ2-5; weak D call: TRBD2 (5 bases). The CDR3 spells CASSLDPGGGTQYF. CDR3 DNA: TGTGCCAGCAGCTTAGATCCAGGAGGAGGGACCCAGTACTTC.